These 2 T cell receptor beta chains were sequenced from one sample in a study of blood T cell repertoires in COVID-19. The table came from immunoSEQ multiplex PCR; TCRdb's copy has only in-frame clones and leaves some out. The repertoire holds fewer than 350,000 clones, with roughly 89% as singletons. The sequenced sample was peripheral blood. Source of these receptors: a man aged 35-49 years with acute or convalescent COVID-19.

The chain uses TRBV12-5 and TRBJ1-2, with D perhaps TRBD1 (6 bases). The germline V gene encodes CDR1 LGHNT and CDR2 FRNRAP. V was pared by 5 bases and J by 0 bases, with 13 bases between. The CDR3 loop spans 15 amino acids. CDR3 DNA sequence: TGTGCTAGTGGTGAAGAGGGGGGGCCTAACTATGGCTACACCTTC. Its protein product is CASGEEGGPNYGYTF.

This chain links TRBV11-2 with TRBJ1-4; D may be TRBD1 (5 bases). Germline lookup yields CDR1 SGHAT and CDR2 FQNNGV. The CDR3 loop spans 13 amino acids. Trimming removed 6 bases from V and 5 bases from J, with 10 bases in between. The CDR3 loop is CASSQGGNEKLFF. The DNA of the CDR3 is TGTGCCAGCAGTCAGGGAGGGAATGAAAAACTGTTTTTT.